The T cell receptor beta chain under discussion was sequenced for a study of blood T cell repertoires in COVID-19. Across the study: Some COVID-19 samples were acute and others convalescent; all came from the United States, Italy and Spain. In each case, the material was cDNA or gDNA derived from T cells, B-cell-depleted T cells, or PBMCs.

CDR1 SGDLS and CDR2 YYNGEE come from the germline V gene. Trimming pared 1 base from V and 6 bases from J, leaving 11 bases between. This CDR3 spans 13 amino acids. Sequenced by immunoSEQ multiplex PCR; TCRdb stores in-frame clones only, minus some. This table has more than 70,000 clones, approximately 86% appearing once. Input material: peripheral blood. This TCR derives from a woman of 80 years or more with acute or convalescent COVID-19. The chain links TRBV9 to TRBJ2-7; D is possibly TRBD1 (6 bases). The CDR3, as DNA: TGTGCCAGCAGCGTATGGACAGAAGGCGAGCAGTACTTC. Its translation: CASSVWTEGEQYF.